This T cell receptor (beta chain) was sequenced in a study of control samples from healthy donors and cancer patients. The sample holds a few counts of this clone. Germline assignment: CDR1 LNHDA and CDR2 SQIVND (reference sequence). The CDR3 is 15 residues long. V lost 3 bases, J lost 2 bases, and 14 bases lay in between. Only in-frame clones appear in the TCRdb table, and some are missing; sequencing was by immunoSEQ multiplex PCR. Here the sample spans around 80,000 clones, roughly 86% being singletons. Source material: blood. The chain uses TRBV19 and TRBJ2-7, with D perhaps matching TRBD1 or TRBD2 (5 bases each). The sequence came from a man between 45 and 60 years old in good health. The CDR3 bases are TGTGCCAGTAGTATTCGGGACCTAACGACCTACGAGCAGTACTTC. It specifies CASSIRDLTTYEQYF.